This T cell receptor beta chain originates from a study of blood T cell repertoires in COVID-19. Germline CDR1 is SGHRS and CDR2 is YFSETQ. V shed 0 bases, J shed 3 bases, and the junction held 2 bases outside the gene matches. The CDR3 is 15 residues long. As handled by the study authors: Researchers report that nucleated cell counts were estimated from reference gene primer amplification. Here immunoSEQ multiplex PCR was the method, and the copy in TCRdb shows in-frame clones only, minus some. The V and J calls and clone size are taken from that table; D and trimming were inferred from the DNA. Of a few hundred thousand clones in the sample, 80% to 85% were seen once.

Sequences were obtained from PBMCs or T cells enriched from blood (not recorded which). The clonotype was recovered from a woman between 45 and 60 years old who had recovered from COVID-19. The rearrangement uses TRBV5-1 and TRBJ2-2; TRBD2 aligns across 7 bases. CDR3 nucleotides: TGCGCCAGCAGCTTGGTTGGGAGGGACACCGGGGAGCTGTTTTTT. Its translation: CASSLVGRDTGELFF.